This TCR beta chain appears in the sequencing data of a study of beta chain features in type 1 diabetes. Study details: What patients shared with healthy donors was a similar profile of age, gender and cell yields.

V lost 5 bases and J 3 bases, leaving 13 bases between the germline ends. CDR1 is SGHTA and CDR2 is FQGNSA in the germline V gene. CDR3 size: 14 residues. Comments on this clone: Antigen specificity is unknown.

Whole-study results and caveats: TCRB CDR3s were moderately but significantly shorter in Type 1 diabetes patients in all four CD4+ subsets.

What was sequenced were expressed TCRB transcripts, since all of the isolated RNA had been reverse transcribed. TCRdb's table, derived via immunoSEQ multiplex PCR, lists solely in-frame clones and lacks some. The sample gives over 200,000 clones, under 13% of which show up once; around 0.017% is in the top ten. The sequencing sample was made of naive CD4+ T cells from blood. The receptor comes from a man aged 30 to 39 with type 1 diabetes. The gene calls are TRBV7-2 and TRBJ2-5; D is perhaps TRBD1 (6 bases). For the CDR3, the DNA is TGTGCCAGCAGCCCCGGGGACAAAAAAGAGACCCAGTACTTC. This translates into CASSPGDKKETQYF.